Listed here is a single T cell receptor (beta chain). Its cognate antigen is unknown. This record belongs to a study of a mutant IDH1 vaccine in newly diagnosed glioma. Overall study: Treatment recipients were about 60% male and around 38% female, and their mean age was around 37 years. The timing of visit V12 was week 35, and that of visit V13 was week 47.

The time point is: week 47, end of study. In the vaccine, a single dose held 300 ug of the mutant IDH1 20-mer peptide, along with topical imiquimod. Here immunoSEQ multiplex PCR was the method, and the copy in TCRdb shows in-frame clones only, minus some. The data contain 60,000 to 65,000 clones, over 80% of them singletons. V shed 0 bases and J 0 bases; nucleotides not matched to a gene: 7. The CDR3 runs to 17 residues. Germline V CDR1 and CDR2: SGHRS, YFSETQ. V and J are TRBV5-1 and TRBJ2-5; 8 nucleotides align to TRBD1. The starting material was PBMCs, obtained from a glioma patient whose treatment included an IDH1 peptide vaccine. The origin of this receptor is a young man with glioma. The CDR3 DNA sequence: TGCGCCAGCAGCTTGGGACAGGGGAAGGGGTACCAAGAGACCCAGTACTTC. Its translation is CASSLGQGKGYQETQYF.